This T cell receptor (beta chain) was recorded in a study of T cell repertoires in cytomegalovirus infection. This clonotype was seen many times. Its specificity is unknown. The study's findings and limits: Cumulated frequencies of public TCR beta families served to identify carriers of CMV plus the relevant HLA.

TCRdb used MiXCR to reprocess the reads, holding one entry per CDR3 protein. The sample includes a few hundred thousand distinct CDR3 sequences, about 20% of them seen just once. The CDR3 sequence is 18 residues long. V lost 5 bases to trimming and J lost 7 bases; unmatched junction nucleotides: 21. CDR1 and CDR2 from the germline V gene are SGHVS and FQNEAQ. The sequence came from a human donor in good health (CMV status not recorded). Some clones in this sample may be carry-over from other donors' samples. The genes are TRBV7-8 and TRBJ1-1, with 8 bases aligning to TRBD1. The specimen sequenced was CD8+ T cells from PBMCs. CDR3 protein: CASSLLDRDVSRNNEAFF. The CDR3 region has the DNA TGTGCCAGCAGCCTCCTGGACAGGGACGTTTCCCGAAATAATGAAGCTTTCTTT.